This T cell receptor (beta chain) originates from a study of cytomegalovirus exposure and HLA in healthy donors. This CDR3 has 15 amino acids. The V gene end was trimmed by 2 bases and the J gene end by 4 bases; junction bases not matched to a gene: 7. Per germline, CDR1 SGDLS and CDR2 YYNGEE. Study outcomes and limitations: What TCR beta sequences reportedly achieved was accurate prediction of HLA-A and HLA-B alleles in most subjects.

The PCR contained 60 Vbeta and 13 Jbeta primers. Method: immunoSEQ multiplex PCR; TCRdb's copy keeps in-frame clones and lacks some. Altogether about 160,000 clones are present, 80% to 90% being singletons, with the ten largest covering 6.4%. With respect to this clone: The antigen is undetermined.

V is TRBV9 and J is TRBJ2-5, with 8 nucleotides matching TRBD1. This receptor was identified in a man in his fifties or sixties in good health and CMV-seropositive. Input material: PBMCs. CDR3 protein: CASSVEDRGRETQYF. CDR3 nucleotide sequence: TGTGCCAGCAGCGTGGAAGACAGGGGAAGAGAGACCCAGTACTTC. Complete variable domain (other parts from reference TRBV9 and TRBJ2-5): DSGVTQTPKHLITATGQRVTLRCSPRSGDLSVYWYQQSLDQGLQFLIQYYNGEERAKGNILERFSAQQFPDLHSELNLSSLELGDSALYFCASSVEDRGRETQYFGPGTRLLVL.